Listed below are T cell receptor beta chains from one sample, sequenced in a study of CD8+ T cells in alopecia areata. The repertoire was sequenced with immunoSEQ multiplex PCR; TCRdb's copy has only in-frame clones and lacks some. This sample has 90,000 to 150,000 clones, with 50% to 55% found just once. Sequencing was performed on CD4+ T cells sorted from blood, taken at week 4, from a patient treated with tofacitinib. The receptors originated from a human donor with alopecia areata. Each CDR3 is given with its conserved first and last residue. The size field is filled for only some rows; it gives once, few, many or a size class.

size: NA; V: TRBV6-5; CDR3: CASSYSSRETQYF
size: many; V: TRBV19; CDR3: CASSSNREKEEQYF
size: NA; V: TRBV19; CDR3: CASSTLGDRGIRTEAFF
size: NA; V: TRBV13; CDR3: CASSLGRRNSPLHF
size: NA; V: TRBV5-1; CDR3: CASSSQTDGRYGYTF
size: NA; V: TRBV6-6; CDR3: CASRPGTSQKDTQYF
size: few; V: TRBV7-9; CDR3: CASSLPTGVDYGYTF
size: NA; V: TRBV25-1; CDR3: CASSEGLAGTRTQYF
size: once; V: TRBV18; CDR3: CASSRDREHSPLHF
size: NA; V: TRBV30; CDR3: CAWSVQAHYGYTF
size: NA; V: TRBV30; CDR3: CAWSQAAGGVGWTTEAFF
size: NA; V: TRBV30; CDR3: CAWSVQVMNSPLHF
size: NA; V: TRBV6-1; CDR3: CASSEIGGGQPQHF
size: NA; V: TRBV9; CDR3: CASSPSVRENYGYTF
size: NA; V: TRBV30; CDR3: CAWSQETGKYF
size: few; V: TRBV20-1; CDR3: CSARVQETQYF
size: NA; V: TRBV27; CDR3: CASSLFGQGADQPQHF
size: once; V: TRBV30; CDR3: CAWSVGQVNVLTF
size: NA; V: TRBV6-5; CDR3: CASKGTAPPYEQYF
size: few; V: TRBV19; CDR3: CASRDRIIAKNIQYF
size: NA; V: TRBV30; CDR3: CAWSSPAGQFF
size: few; V: TRBV25-1; CDR3: CASGQGYYGYTF
size: few; V: TRBV29-1; CDR3: CSVQGDGNTIYF
size: few; V: TRBV29-1; CDR3: CSVGRRGGGTEAFF
size: NA; V: TRBV6-5; CDR3: CASKVGGRNEQFF
size: NA; V: TRBV6-5; CDR3: CASSLFRETEAFF
size: NA; V: TRBV6-1; CDR3: CASSEEGRNQPQHF
size: NA; V: TRBV30; CDR3: CAWIHGGTGGNGYTF
size: few; V: TRBV6-6; CDR3: CASSGGVVTRGEQFF
size: once; V: TRBV5-1; CDR3: CASSPSGGSEQYF
size: NA; V: TRBV5-1; CDR3: CASSLVSRDRGVRGTEAFF
size: few; V: TRBV6-6; CDR3: CASSVGGWGEKLFF
size: NA; V: TRBV29-1; CDR3: CSVRQGDTEAFF
size: NA; V: TRBV15; CDR3: CATSGRLINQETQYF
size: NA; V: TRBV15; CDR3: CATSRDSWGLAGEETQYF
size: NA; V: TRBV7-9; CDR3: CASSKRSGTGVQYF
size: few; V: TRBV5-1; CDR3: CASGTGHSYEQYF